These T cell receptor beta chains were read from a single sample in a study of T cells in tuberculosis. Generated by immunoSEQ multiplex PCR, the TCRdb table keeps only in-frame clones and is missing some. The sample includes about 43,000 clones, roughly 94% of them seen just once. Sequenced: PBMCs. These receptors were taken from a donor aged 5 to 30 with latent tuberculosis or without tuberculosis infection. Some clones in this sample may be carry-over from other donors' samples. Each CDR3 is given with its conserved first and last residue. A D gene is named only where the DNA matches it firmly. Clone size appears in some rows only: once, few, many, or a class for an expanded clone.

J	D	V	size	CDR3	DNA
TRBJ2-4	-	TRBV10-3	-	CAIKGDAAKNIQYF	TGTGCCATCAAGGGAGATGCGGCCAAAAACATTCAGTACTTC
TRBJ2-7	TRBD2	TRBV18	-	CASSPAGVDEQYF	TGTGCCAGCTCACCAGCGGGAGTCGACGAGCAGTACTTC
TRBJ2-2	TRBD2	TRBV5-4	-	CASSSGLAGGPGELFF	TGTGCCAGCAGCAGTGGACTAGCGGGAGGGCCCGGGGAGCTGTTTTTT
TRBJ2-1	-	TRBV7-2	once	CASSPRGARNEQFF	TGTGCCAGCAGCCCCCGGGGGGCGCGAAATGAGCAGTTCTTC
TRBJ2-1	-	TRBV14	-	CASSPGNEQFF	TGTGCCAGCAGCCCCGGCAATGAGCAGTTCTTC
TRBJ2-7	TRBD2	TRBV7-7	-	CASSPGLADEQYF	TGTGCCAGCAGCCCGGGACTAGCGGATGAGCAGTACTTC
TRBJ2-3	-	TRBV28	-	CASSLSSGTDTQYF	TGTGCCAGCAGCCTTTCGTCCGGCACAGATACGCAGTATTTT
TRBJ2-6	TRBD1	TRBV27	-	CASSFLPGQVTSGANVLTF	TGTGCCAGCAGTTTTCTCCCCGGACAGGTTACCTCTGGGGCCAACGTCCTGACTTTC
TRBJ1-5	TRBD1	TRBV5-8	-	CASSLSGQGGLRPQHF	TGTGCCAGCAGCTTAAGCGGACAGGGCGGGCTTCGGCCCCAGCATTTT
TRBJ2-1	TRBD2	TRBV5-4	-	CASSLGSSGSLEQFF	TGTGCCAGCAGCTTGGGTTCTAGCGGGTCTCTTGAGCAGTTCTTC
TRBJ2-7	TRBD1	TRBV5-5	-	CASSPTTGSTYYEQYF	TGTGCCAGCAGCCCCACGACAGGGTCAACGTACTACGAGCAGTACTTC
TRBJ1-1	-	TRBV27	-	CASSLSAGNTEAFF	TGTGCCAGCAGTTTATCGGCAGGCAACACTGAAGCTTTCTTT
TRBJ2-3	TRBD2	TRBV6-4	-	CASSDSGGSTDTQYF	TGTGCCAGCAGTGACTCGGGAGGGAGCACAGATACGCAGTATTTT
TRBJ2-1	TRBD2	TRBV7-3	-	CASSPVAGANEQFF	TGTGCCAGCAGCCCAGTGGCGGGAGCAAATGAGCAGTTCTTC
TRBJ2-3	TRBD2	TRBV5-1	-	CASSLVLAGGLGTDTQYF	TGCGCCAGCAGCTTGGTACTAGCGGGAGGGCTGGGCACAGATACGCAGTATTTT
TRBJ2-7	TRBD1	TRBV7-2	-	CASSPRDRVNEQYF	TGTGCCAGCAGCCCCCGGGACAGGGTCAACGAGCAGTACTTC
TRBJ2-5	TRBD2	TRBV30	-	CAWTAGAGEETQYF	TGTGCCTGGACGGCAGGAGCGGGAGAAGAGACCCAGTACTTC
TRBJ1-2	-	TRBV7-6	-	CASSQFYGYTF	TGTGCCAGCAGCCAATTCTATGGCTACACCTTC
TRBJ1-2	TRBD1	TRBV14	few	CASSQRTGVRSYTF	TGTGCCAGCAGCCAGCGGACAGGGGTTAGGAGCTACACCTTC
TRBJ2-1	-	TRBV28	-	CASSSPGESYNEQFF	TGTGCCAGCAGTTCCCCGGGAGAATCCTACAATGAGCAGTTCTTC
TRBJ2-7	-	TRBV28	-	CASSLGGIYEQYF	TGTGCCAGCAGTTTGGGGGGAATCTACGAGCAGTACTTC
TRBJ2-2	TRBD2	TRBV9	-	CASSVRSYLSGRASGELFF	TGTGCCAGCAGCGTCCGATCATACCTTAGCGGGAGGGCTTCCGGGGAGCTGTTTTTT
TRBJ2-1	-	TRBV18	-	CASSPNTGVSYNEQFF	TGTGCCAGCTCACCAAATACGGGAGTTTCCTACAATGAGCAGTTCTTC
TRBJ2-7	-	TRBV19	-	CASSIGRGPLYEQYF	TGTGCCAGTAGTATCGGCAGGGGACCCCTCTACGAGCAGTACTTC
TRBJ2-7	TRBD1	TRBV7-8	-	CASSLRPDRRYEQYF	TGTGCCAGCAGCCTTCGTCCGGACAGGCGGTACGAGCAGTACTTC
TRBJ1-2	-	TRBV21-1	-	CASSKAPQGLRYGYTF	TGTGCCAGCAGCAAAGCTCCTCAGGGGCTACGGTATGGCTACACCTTC
TRBJ2-3	TRBD2	TRBV6-5	-	CASTGTSSDTQYF	TGTGCCAGCACCGGGACTAGCAGTGATACGCAGTATTTT
TRBJ1-2	-	TRBV10-3	-	CAISDPPGVRGYTF	TGTGCCATCAGTGACCCTCCAGGTGTTCGGGGCTACACCTTC
TRBJ1-2	TRBD1	TRBV7-2	-	CASSPRTGAGYTF	TGTGCCAGCAGCCCCCGGACAGGGGCCGGCTACACCTTC
TRBJ1-5	-	TRBV30	once	CAWSVRRGGQPQHF	TGTGCCTGGAGTGTACGCAGGGGTGGTCAGCCCCAGCATTTT